These 4 T cell receptor beta chains came from one sample sequenced in a study of blood T cell repertoires in COVID-19. The repertoire was sequenced with immunoSEQ multiplex PCR; TCRdb's copy has only in-frame clones and lacks some. The repertoire holds about 440,000 clones, 90% seen once, with about 0.6% in the top ten. The specimen sequenced was PBMCs or T cells enriched from blood (not recorded which). Receptors originate from a young man who had recovered from COVID-19.

V and J are TRBV7-6 and TRBJ1-1; TRBD1 matches 10 bases. The CDR3 contains 17 residues. The V segment lost 6 bases and the J segment 1 base; nucleotides outside the gene matches: 11. The germline gives CDR1 SGHVS, CDR2 FNYEAQ. The CDR3 spells CASSYDRGRFKNTEAFF. CDR3 DNA: TGTGCCAGCAGTTATGACAGGGGGCGTTTCAAGAACACTGAAGCTTTCTTT.

The table lists this clone with a few counts. This chain uses TRBV19 with TRBJ1-6; D is ambiguous. V dropped 0 bases and J dropped 10 bases, with 4 bases sitting between them. This CDR3 is built from 12 residues. CDR1 is LNHDA and CDR2 is SQIVND in the germline V gene (reference sequence). CDR3 in amino acids: CASSIERSPLHF. The DNA of the CDR3 is TGTGCCAGTAGTATAGAGCGCTCACCCCTCCACTTT.

The chain carries TRBV3-1 (or the pseudogene TRBV3-2) and TRBJ1-2; D remains unclear. Germline V gene data show CDR1 as LGHDT and CDR2 as YNNKEL (reference sequence). The germline V and J ends were trimmed by 0 bases and 4 bases, with 9 bases remaining between them. CDR3 length equals 14 residues. The CDR3 reads CASSQDEGFYGYTF. CDR3 nucleotides: TGTGCCAGCAGCCAAGACGAGGGATTCTATGGCTACACCTTC.

V gene TRBV10-3 combines with J gene TRBJ1-2; no firm D call. Between the trimmed V and J ends, which lost 3 bases and 6 bases, there was a span of 11 bases. The V gene's germline CDR1 is ENHRY and CDR2 SYGVKD. The CDR3 covers 13 residues. This CDR3 reads CAISDGRENGYTF. The CDR3 DNA reads TGTGCCATCAGTGACGGGAGGGAGAATGGCTACACCTTC.